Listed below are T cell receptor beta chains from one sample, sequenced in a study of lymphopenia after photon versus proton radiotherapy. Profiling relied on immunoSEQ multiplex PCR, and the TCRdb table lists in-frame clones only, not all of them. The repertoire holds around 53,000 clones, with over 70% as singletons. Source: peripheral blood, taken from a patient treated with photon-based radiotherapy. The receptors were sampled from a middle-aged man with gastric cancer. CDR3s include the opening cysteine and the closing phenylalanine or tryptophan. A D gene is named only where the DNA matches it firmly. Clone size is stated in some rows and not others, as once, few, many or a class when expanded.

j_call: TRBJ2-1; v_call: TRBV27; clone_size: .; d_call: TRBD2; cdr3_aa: CASSQLAGGRNEQFF; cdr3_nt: TGTGCCAGCAGTCAACTAGCGGGAGGCCGAAATGAGCAGTTCTTC
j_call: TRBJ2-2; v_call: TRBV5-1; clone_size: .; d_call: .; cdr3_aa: CASSLGQRSNTGELFF; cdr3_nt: TGCGCCAGCAGCTTGGGACAGCGATCGAACACCGGGGAGCTGTTTTTT
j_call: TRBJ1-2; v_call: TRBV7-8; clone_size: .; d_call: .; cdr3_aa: CASSSQTGSYGYTF; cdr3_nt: TGTGCCAGCAGCTCCCAAACAGGGTCATATGGCTACACCTTC
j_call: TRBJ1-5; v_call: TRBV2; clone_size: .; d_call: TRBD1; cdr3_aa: CASSPQGPSNQPQHF; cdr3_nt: TGTGCCAGCAGCCCACAGGGGCCGAGCAATCAGCCCCAGCATTTT
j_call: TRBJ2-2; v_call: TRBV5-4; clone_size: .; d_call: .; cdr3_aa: CASSPGRTNTGELFF; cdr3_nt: TGTGCCAGCAGTCCGGGACGGACGAACACCGGGGAGCTGTTTTTT
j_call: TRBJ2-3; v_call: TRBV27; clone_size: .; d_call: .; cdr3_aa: CASSYSSTDTQYF; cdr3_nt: TGTGCCAGCAGTTATAGTAGCACAGATACGCAGTATTTT
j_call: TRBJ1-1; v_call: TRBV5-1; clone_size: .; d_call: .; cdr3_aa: CASSPNRGDGEAFF; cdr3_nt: TGCGCCAGCAGCCCAAATAGAGGGGATGGTGAAGCTTTCTTT
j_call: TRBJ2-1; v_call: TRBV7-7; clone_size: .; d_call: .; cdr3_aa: CASSLTLSSYNEQFF; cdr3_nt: TGTGCCAGCAGCTTAACCCTGAGCTCCTACAATGAGCAGTTCTTC
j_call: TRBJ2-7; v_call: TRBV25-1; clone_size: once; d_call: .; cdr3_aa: CASSAWSDYEQYF; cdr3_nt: TGTGCCAGCAGTGCCTGGAGCGACTACGAGCAGTACTTC
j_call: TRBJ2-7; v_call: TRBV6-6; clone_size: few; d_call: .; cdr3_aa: CASSYGYSSYEQYF; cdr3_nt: TGTGCCAGCAGTTACGGCTATAGCTCCTACGAGCAGTACTTC
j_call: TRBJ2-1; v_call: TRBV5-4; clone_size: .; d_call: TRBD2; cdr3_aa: CASSEAGVHNEQFF; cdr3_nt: TGTGCCAGCAGTGAAGCGGGAGTTCACAATGAGCAGTTCTTC
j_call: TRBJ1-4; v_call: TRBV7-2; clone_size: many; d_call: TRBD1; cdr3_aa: CASSASGTGAEKLFF; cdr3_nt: TGTGCCAGCAGCGCCTCCGGGACAGGTGCTGAAAAACTGTTTTTT
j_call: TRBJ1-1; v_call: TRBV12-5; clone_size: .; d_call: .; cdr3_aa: CASGSRPGNTEAFF; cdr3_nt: TGTGCTAGTGGTTCCAGACCAGGGAACACTGAAGCTTTCTTT
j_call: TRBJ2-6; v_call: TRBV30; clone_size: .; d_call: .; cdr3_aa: CAWSATRSGANVLTF; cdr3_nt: TGTGCCTGGAGCGCTACACGCTCTGGGGCCAACGTCCTGACTTTC
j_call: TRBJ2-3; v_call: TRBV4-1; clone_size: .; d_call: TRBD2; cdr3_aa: CASSQDREGEDTQYF; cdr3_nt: TGCGCCAGCAGCCAAGACCGGGAGGGCGAAGATACGCAGTATTTT
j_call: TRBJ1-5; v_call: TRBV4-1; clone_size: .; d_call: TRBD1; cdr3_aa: CASSQGPAGGGQPQHF; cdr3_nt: TGCGCCAGCAGCCAAGGTCCGGCAGGGGGCGGTCAGCCCCAGCATTTT
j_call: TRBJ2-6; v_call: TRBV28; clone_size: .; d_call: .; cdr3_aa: CASSSQGSGANVLTF; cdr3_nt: TGTGCCAGCAGTTCCCAGGGCTCTGGGGCCAACGTCCTGACTTTC
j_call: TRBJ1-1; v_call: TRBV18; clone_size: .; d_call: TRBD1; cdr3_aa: CASSLTGGTEAFF; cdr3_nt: TGTGCCAGCTCTCTGACAGGGGGCACTGAAGCTTTCTTT
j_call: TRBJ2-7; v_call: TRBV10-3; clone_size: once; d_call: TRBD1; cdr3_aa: CAISESRPGQGYEQYF; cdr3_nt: TGTGCCATCAGTGAGTCGAGGCCGGGACAGGGCTACGAGCAGTACTTC
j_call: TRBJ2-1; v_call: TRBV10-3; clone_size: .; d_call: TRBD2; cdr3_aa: CAIMGLAGHNEQFF; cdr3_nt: TGTGCCATCATGGGACTAGCGGGACACAATGAGCAGTTCTTC
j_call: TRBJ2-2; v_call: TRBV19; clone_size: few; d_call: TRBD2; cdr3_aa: CASSPGTSANTGELFF; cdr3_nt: TGTGCCAGTAGTCCCGGGACTAGCGCCAACACCGGGGAGCTGTTTTTT
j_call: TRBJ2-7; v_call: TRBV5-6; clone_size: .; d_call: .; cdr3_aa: CASSAGSSYEQYF; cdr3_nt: TGTGCCAGCAGCGCGGGGTCCTCCTACGAGCAGTACTTC
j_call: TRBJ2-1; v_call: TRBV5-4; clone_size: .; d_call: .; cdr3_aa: CASSPQSSYNEQFF; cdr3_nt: TGTGCCAGCAGCCCTCAAAGCTCCTACAATGAGCAGTTCTTC
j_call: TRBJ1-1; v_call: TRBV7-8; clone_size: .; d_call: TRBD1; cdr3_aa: CASSLDRRTGEAFF; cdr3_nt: TGTGCCAGCAGCTTGGACCGGCGGACAGGGGAAGCTTTCTTT
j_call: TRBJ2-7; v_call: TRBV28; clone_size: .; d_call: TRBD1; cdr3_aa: CASSGDRGPISPYEQYF; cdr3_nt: TGTGCCAGCAGTGGGGACAGGGGTCCGATTAGTCCCTACGAGCAGTACTTC
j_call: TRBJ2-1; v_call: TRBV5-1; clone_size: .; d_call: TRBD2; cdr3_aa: CASSLLAGGRNEQFF; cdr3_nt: TGCGCCAGCAGCTTACTAGCGGGAGGGCGGAATGAGCAGTTCTTC
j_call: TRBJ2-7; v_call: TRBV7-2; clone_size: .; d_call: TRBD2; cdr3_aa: CASSFGLAGDGQYF; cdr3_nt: TGTGCCAGCAGCTTCGGACTAGCGGGAGATGGGCAGTACTTC
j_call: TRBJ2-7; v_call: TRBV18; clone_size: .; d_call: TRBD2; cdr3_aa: CASSPPMTSGYEQYF; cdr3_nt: TGTGCCAGCTCACCACCGATGACTAGCGGCTACGAGCAGTACTTC
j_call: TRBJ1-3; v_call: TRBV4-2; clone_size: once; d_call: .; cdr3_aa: CASSREIRGDSGNTIYF; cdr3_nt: TGTGCCAGCAGCCGAGAGATTCGTGGGGATTCAGGAAACACCATATATTTT
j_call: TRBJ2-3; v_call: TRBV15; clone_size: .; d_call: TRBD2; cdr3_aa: CATSRGSGSTDTQYF; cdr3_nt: TGTGCCACCAGCAGGGGTAGCGGGAGCACAGATACGCAGTATTTT